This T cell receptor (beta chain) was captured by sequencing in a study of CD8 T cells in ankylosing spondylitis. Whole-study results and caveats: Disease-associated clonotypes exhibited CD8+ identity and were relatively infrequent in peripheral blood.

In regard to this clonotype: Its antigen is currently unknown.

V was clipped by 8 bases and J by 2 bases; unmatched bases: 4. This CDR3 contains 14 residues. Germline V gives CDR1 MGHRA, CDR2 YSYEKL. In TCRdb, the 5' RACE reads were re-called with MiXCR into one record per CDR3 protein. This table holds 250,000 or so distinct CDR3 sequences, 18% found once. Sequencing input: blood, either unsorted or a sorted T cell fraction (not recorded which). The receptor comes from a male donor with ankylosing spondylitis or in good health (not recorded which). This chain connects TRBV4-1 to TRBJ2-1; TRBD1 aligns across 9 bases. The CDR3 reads CASVGTGPYNEQFF. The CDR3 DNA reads TGCGCCAGCGTAGGGACAGGGCCCTACAATGAGCAGTTCTTC.